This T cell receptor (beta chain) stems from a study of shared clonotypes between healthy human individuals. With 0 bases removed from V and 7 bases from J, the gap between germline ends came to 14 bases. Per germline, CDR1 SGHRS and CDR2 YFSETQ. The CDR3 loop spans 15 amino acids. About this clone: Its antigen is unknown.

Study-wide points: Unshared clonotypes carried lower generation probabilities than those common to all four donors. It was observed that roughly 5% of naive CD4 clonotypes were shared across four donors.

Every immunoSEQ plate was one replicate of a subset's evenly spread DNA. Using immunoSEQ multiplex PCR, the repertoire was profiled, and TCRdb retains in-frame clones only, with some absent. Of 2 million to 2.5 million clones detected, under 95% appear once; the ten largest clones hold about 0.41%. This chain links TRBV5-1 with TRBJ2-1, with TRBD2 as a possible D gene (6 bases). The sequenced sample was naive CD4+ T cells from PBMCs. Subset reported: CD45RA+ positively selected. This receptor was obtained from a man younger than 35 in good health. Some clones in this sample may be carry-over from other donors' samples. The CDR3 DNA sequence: TGCGCCAGCAGCTTGGCGGGGCGGGGCCCTAATGAGCAGTTCTTC. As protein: CASSLAGRGPNEQFF. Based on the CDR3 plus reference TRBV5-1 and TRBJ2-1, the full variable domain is KAGVTQTPRYLIKTRGQQVTLSCSPISGHRSVSWYQQTPGQGLQFLFEYFSETQRNKGNFPGRFSGRQFSNSRSEMNVSTLELGDSALYLCASSLAGRGPNEQFFGPGTRLTVL.